A single sample is the source of the 13 T cell receptor beta chains below, sequenced in a study of T cells in Graves' hyperthyroidism and ophthalmopathy. TCR beta CDR3 region amplification was performed from RNA transcripts. TCR CDR3 regions were first amplified by RT-PCR with HTBI primers. TCRdb re-derived calls from the multiplex PCR reads in MiXCR, one entry per CDR3 protein. The table includes 700,000 to 950,000 distinct CDR3 sequences, around a third detected once. Sequenced material: blood. The receptors stem from a woman aged 40 to 50 with Graves' hyperthyroidism.

The sample holds many counts of this clonotype. The chain couples TRBV7-2 to TRBJ1-5; no clear D. Trimming stripped 0 bases from V and 3 bases from J, with 12 bases between. CDR3 size: 16 residues. Germline CDR1 is SGHTA and CDR2 is FQGNSA. In nucleotides, the CDR3 is TGTGCCAGCAGCTTAGCGCCGACCGTCCCCAATCAGCCCCAGCATTTT. Its protein product is CASSLAPTVPNQPQHF.

This clonotype was seen at least ten times. The rearrangement joins TRBV19 to TRBJ2-7, with TRBD1 identical over 8 bases. CDR1 and CDR2 (germline): LNHDA, SQIVND (reference sequence). The CDR3 length is 15 residues. The trim removed 6 bases at V and 2 bases at J, leaving 9 bases unmatched. The CDR3 bases are TGTGCCAGTAGCAGCGGCCAGGGGGCCCCCTACGAGCAGTACTTC. It is translated as CASSSGQGAPYEQYF.

This clonotype was seen repeatedly, ten times or more. The chain employs TRBV29-1 and TRBJ1-5, with D unclear. CDR1 and CDR2 from the germline V gene are SQVTM and ANQGSEA. The CDR3 totals 12 residues. Trimming pared 4 bases from V and 3 bases from J, leaving 7 bases between. CDR3 in amino acids: CSVGLPNQPQHF. DNA for the CDR3: TGCAGCGTTGGATTACCCAATCAGCCCCAGCATTTT.

This clonotype has at least ten counts. The chain is built from TRBV6-6 and TRBJ2-5; 8 positions agree with TRBD1. Looked up from germline, CDR1 is MNHNY and CDR2 is SVGAGI (reference sequence). J lost 5 bases, V lost 2 bases, and 10 bases had no gene match. This CDR3 is built from 16 residues. The CDR3 protein is CASSYGTGPTRETQYF. CDR3 sequence (DNA): TGTGCCAGCAGTTACGGGACAGGCCCTACACGGGAGACCCAGTACTTC.

The V and J genes are TRBV15 and TRBJ1-1; a possible D gene is TRBD1 (6 bases). Trimming pared 3 bases from V and 4 bases from J, leaving 12 bases between. This CDR3 spans 14 amino acids. Germline values: CDR1 LNHNV, CDR2 YYDKDF (reference sequence). The DNA of the CDR3 is TGTGCCACCAGCAGCCTATTAGGGGGCACTGAAGCTTTCTTT. This codes for CATSSLLGGTEAFF.

This clonotype occurred a few times. This rearrangement joins TRBV7-9 to TRBJ2-7; a possible D gene is TRBD1 (6 bases). V was pared by 1 base and J by 6 bases, with 13 bases between. There are 14 residues in the CDR3. Germline CDR1 and CDR2: SEHNR and FQNEAQ (reference sequence). CDR3 in DNA: TGTGCCAGCAGCTTAGAGATCGACAGGTCCGAGCAGTACTTC. It translates to CASSLEIDRSEQYF.

This clonotype was observed a single time. The chain combines TRBV13 with TRBJ1-1, with D tentatively TRBD1 (6 bases). The CDR3 contains 17 residues. The germline V gene has CDR1 PRHDT and CDR2 FYEKMQ (reference sequence). V was cut by 6 bases and J by 0 bases, with 20 bases left in between. CDR3: CASRSRDRDTMNTEAFF. The CDR3 region has the DNA TGTGCCAGCAGGTCACGAGACCGGGACACCATGAACACTGAAGCTTTCTTT.

This clonotype was detected ten times or more. This sequence joins TRBV6-5 and TRBJ1-1, with D maybe TRBD1 (5 bases). This CDR3 contains 14 residues. Trimming removed 5 bases at V and 1 base at J, with 11 bases between. In germline, CDR1 is MNHEY, CDR2 SVGAGI. Here the CDR3 reads CASSHRQKNTEAFF. The CDR3 nucleotides are TGTGCCAGCAGTCATAGACAGAAGAACACTGAAGCTTTCTTT.

About this clonotype: This may come from a read error, since a much larger clone is one base off. The gene calls are TRBV7-2 and TRBJ2-7; D may be TRBD1 (5 bases). Germline V CDR1 and CDR2: SGHTA, FQGNSA. The CDR3 extends over 17 amino acids. CDR3 sequence: CASSRFMGPMGSCEQYF. Here the CDR3 DNA reads TGTGCCAGCAGCCGTTTTATGGGGCCCATGGGTTCCTGCGAGCAGTACTTC. Full variable domain (rest looked up from reference TRBV7-2 and TRBJ2-7): GAGVSQSPSNKVTEKGKDVELRCDPISGHTALYWYRQSLGQGLEFLIYFQGNSAPDKSGLPSDRFSAERTGGSVSTLTIQRTQQEDSAVYLCASSRFMGPMGSCEQYFGPGTRLTVT.

The J gene is TRBJ2-7, the V gene TRBV10-3, with 7 bases matching TRBD2. The end of the DNA aligns better with TRBJ2-1, so the J call may be wrong. The V gene's germline CDR1 is ENHRY and CDR2 SYGVKD. This CDR3 has 13 amino acids. This CDR3 reads CASSEDGEGGQFF. The CDR3 nucleotides are TGTGCCAGCAGCGAGGACGGGGAGGGAGGGCAGTTCTTC.

The rearrangement uses TRBV2 and TRBJ1-4; the match to TRBD1 covers 9 bases. The CDR3 extends over 15 amino acids. With 6 bases clipped from V and 7 bases from J, the junction kept 9 bases outside the gene matches. Germline assignment: CDR1 SNHLY and CDR2 FYNNEI. The CDR3 DNA sequence: TGTGCCAGCAGCCCCGGGACAGGGACGGTTGAAAAACTGTTTTTT. Translated: CASSPGTGTVEKLFF.

The chain joins TRBV5-1 to TRBJ1-1; D gene unclear. CDR1 and CDR2 from the germline V gene are SGHRS and YFSETQ. V lost 3 bases and J lost 8, with 14 bases in between. CDR3 length: 13 amino acids. The DNA for the CDR3 is TGCGCCAGCAGCTACTGGACGGCTGCGGAAGCTTTCTTT. Its translation: CASSYWTAAEAFF. The whole variable domain, filled in from reference TRBV5-1 and TRBJ1-1, reads KAGVTQTPRYLIKTRGQQVTLSCSPISGHRSVSWYQQTPGQGLQFLFEYFSETQRNKGNFPGRFSGRQFSNSRSEMNVSTLELGDSALYLCASSYWTAAEAFFGQGTRLTVV.

This chain connects TRBV7-9 to TRBJ1-6; a possible D gene is TRBD1 (6 bases). The CDR3 consists of 15 residues. V lost 5 bases, J lost 9 bases, and 17 bases lay in between. Per the germline V gene, CDR1 is SEHNR and CDR2 is FQNEAQ (reference sequence). CDR3 bases: TGTGCCAGCAGCGAATCAGGGGAATCGCTTTCACCCCTCCACTTT. It yields the protein CASSESGESLSPLHF.